The 18 T cell receptor beta chains presented below share a single source sample, sequenced in a study of glioma-infiltrating T cells. Using RNA template, CDR3s of TCR alpha and beta were amplified with iRepertoire arm-PCR. Each CDR3 protein gets one entry after TCRdb re-called the multiplex PCR reads with MiXCR. Among 95,000 to 150,000 distinct CDR3 sequences listed, roughly 25% were seen once. Material: glioma tissue, nonneoplastic brain tissue, or PBMCs (not recorded which). Receptors originate from a human donor with low-grade glioma or glioblastoma, undergoing nonglioma brain surgery, or in good health (not recorded which).

Ten or more counts support this clonotype. V is TRBV7-2 and J is TRBJ2-7; 7 nucleotides match TRBD2. The CDR3 is made up of 12 amino acids. Germline V gene data show CDR1 as SGHTA and CDR2 as FQGNSA. V was clipped by 4 bases and J by 9 bases; unmatched bases: 6. CDR3 amino acids: CASSSPGRGQYF. CDR3 bases: TGTGCCAGCAGCTCCCCGGGGAGGGGGCAGTACTTC.

DNA for the CDR3: TGTGCCAGCAGCTTGGGGGGGACTCGCAGAGACAATGAGCAGTTCTTC. It translates to CASSLGGTRRDNEQFF. The J gene is TRBJ2-1, the V gene TRBV5-4; D perhaps matches TRBD2 (6 bases). CDR3 size: 16 residues. CDR1 is SGHNT, CDR2 YYREEE, per germline (reference sequence). V lost 0 bases to trimming and J lost 5 bases, with 15 bases between them.

This clonotype appeared many times. The rearrangement joins TRBV7-9 to TRBJ2-1; D may be TRBD2 (5 bases). Trimming removed 5 bases from V and 7 bases from J, with 12 bases in between. The CDR3 length is 13 residues. CDR1 and CDR2 (germline): SEHNR, FQNEAQ (reference sequence). CDR3 DNA: TGTGCCAGCAGCCCAGCGCCGGGGAATGAGCAGTTCTTC. Its protein product is CASSPAPGNEQFF.

Concerning this clonotype itself: Given a much more abundant clone one base away, this may be a read error. The conserved phenylalanine or tryptophan is not found at the CDR3 terminus, so this likely reflects a read error. The chain recombines TRBV28 with TRBJ2-7; D may be TRBD1 (5 bases). CDR1 and CDR2 from the germline V gene are MDHEN and SYDVKM. V lost 5 bases to trimming and J lost 2 bases, with 10 bases between them. This CDR3 is 13 amino acids long. The CDR3 nucleotides read TGTGCCAGCAGTCCTCAGGGCACCTACGAGCAGTACCTC. This sequence encodes CASSPQGTYEQYL.

As regards this clonotype: A much larger clone sits a single nucleotide away, making a read error possible. This chain connects TRBV12-3 or TRBV12-4 to TRBJ1-3; unclear D gene. The CDR3 contains 16 residues. The germline V and J ends were trimmed by 6 bases and 4 bases, with 19 bases remaining between them. The chain's CDR3 is CASRIHGLTGGNTIYF. The CDR3 DNA reads TGTGCCAGCAGGATTCATGGATTGACGGGCGGAAACACCATATATTTT.

The J gene is TRBJ2-5, the V gene TRBV5-1; 15 nucleotides agree with TRBD2. In germline, CDR1 is SGHRS, CDR2 YFSETQ. The CDR3 spans 19 residues. The junction had 12 bases not matched to a gene; V was cut back by 4 bases and J by 2 bases. The chain's CDR3 is CASSRLGLAGGGLQETQYF. The CDR3 coding sequence is TGCGCCAGCAGCCGACTGGGACTAGCGGGAGGTGGGCTTCAAGAGACCCAGTACTTC.

This clonotype was detected ten times or more. The gene calls are TRBV7-2 and TRBJ2-5; TRBD1 is a possible D gene (6 bases). Between the trimmed V and J ends, which lost 0 bases and 2 bases, there was a span of 10 bases. Germline CDR1 is SGHTA and CDR2 is FQGNSA. This CDR3 spans 15 amino acids. The CDR3 sequence: CASSLALGAQETQYF. The CDR3 nucleotides read TGTGCCAGCAGCTTAGCGCTGGGGGCTCAAGAGACCCAGTACTTC.

As for this clonotype: An end of the junction does not agree with germline; a read error may underlie this. The chain combines TRBV5-1 with TRBJ2-7; TRBD1 matches at 9 bases. Per the germline V gene, CDR1 is SGHRS and CDR2 is YFSETQ. The length of the CDR3 is 15 residues. The CDR3 here is CASSWGQGASYKQYF. The CDR3 nucleotides read TGCGCCAGCAGCTGGGGACAGGGCGCCTCCTACAAGCAGTACTTC.

Notes on this clonotype: Just one base apart from a much larger clone, this may be a read error. The chain joins TRBV12-3 or TRBV12-4 to TRBJ1-3; D remains unclear. The CDR3 is made up of 14 amino acids. V was clipped by 11 bases and J by 0 bases, with 14 bases between them. The CDR3 here is CAGVEMHSGNTIYF. The CDR3 nucleotides read TGTGCCGGCGTAGAAATGCACTCTGGAAACACCATATATTTT.

A note on this clonotype: A much larger clone sits a single nucleotide away, making a read error possible. V usage is TRBV7-2 and J usage is TRBJ1-2; D may be TRBD1 (6 bases). Germline lookup yields CDR1 SGHTA and CDR2 FQGNSA. The CDR3 extends over 12 amino acids. Between the trimmed V and J ends, which lost 4 bases and 8 bases, there was a span of 11 bases. Written as DNA, the CDR3 is TGTGCCAGCAGCTCAAACAGGGACGGCTACACCTTC. It encodes CASSSNRDGYTF.

The rearrangement links TRBV19 to TRBJ2-6, with D possibly matching TRBD1 (5 bases). V was pared by 7 bases and J by 0 bases, with 7 bases between. The CDR3 has 14 residues. In germline, CDR1 is LNHDA, CDR2 SQIVND (reference sequence). In nucleotides, the CDR3 is TGTGCCAGTACAGGGTACTCTGGGGCCAACGTCCTGACTTTC. It encodes CASTGYSGANVLTF. The complete variable domain, with remaining parts taken from reference TRBV19 and TRBJ2-6, reads DGGITQSPKYLFRKEGQNVTLSCEQNLNHDAMYWYRQDPGQGLRLIYYSQIVNDFQKGDIAEGYSVSREKKESFPLTVTSAQKNPTAFYLCASTGYSGANVLTFGAGSRLTVL.

On this clonotype itself: A read error may be the cause here, since a much bigger clone is one base away. The chain has TRBV7-2 and TRBJ2-7; 7 nucleotides agree with TRBD1. With V trimmed by 8 bases and J by 7 bases, 11 bases remained unmatched. CDR3 size: 13 residues. Germline V gene lookup returns CDR1 SGHTA and CDR2 FQGNSA. The CDR3 nucleotides read TGTGCCAGCCGCGGATGGACAGGTGTAGAGCAGTACTTC. Translated, it gives CASRGWTGVEQYF.

Details on this clonotype: A much larger clone sits a single nucleotide away, making a read error possible. The chain links TRBV6-5 to TRBJ1-1, with 7 bases lining up with TRBD1. In germline, CDR1 is MNHEY, CDR2 SVGAGI. The CDR3 spans 14 residues. CDR3 DNA: TGTGTCAGCAGGGGGAACTTCGGAGACACTGAAGCTTTCTTT. Amino acid sequence: CVSRGNFGDTEAFF.

As concerns this clonotype: This could be a read error, since a much larger clone is one nucleotide away. This chain uses TRBV7-9 with TRBJ2-3; a possible D gene is TRBD1 (6 bases). From germline, CDR1 is SEHNR and CDR2 FQNEAQ (reference sequence). The CDR3 is 17 amino acids. With 1 base removed from V and 0 bases from J, the gap between germline ends came to 14 bases. The CDR3 region is CASSLVHRALSTDTQYF. The CDR3 bases are TGTGCCAGCAGCTTAGTTCACAGGGCCTTGAGCACAGATACGCAGTATTTT.

This clonotype has ten or more counts. The chain couples TRBV4-1 to TRBJ2-3; D tentatively reads TRBD1 or TRBD2 (5 bases each). The CDR3 runs to 16 residues. Germline assignment: CDR1 MGHRA and CDR2 YSYEKL. V was trimmed by 0 bases and J by 1 base, leaving 11 bases between them. The CDR3 protein is CASSQDGTPGTDTQYF. In DNA form, the CDR3 reads TGCGCCAGCAGCCAAGACGGGACCCCAGGCACAGATACGCAGTATTTT.

Points on this clonotype: A read error may explain this, as a much larger clone is one base away. The chain joins TRBV2 to TRBJ1-1; D is perhaps TRBD1 (6 bases). Germline-derived CDR1 and CDR2 are SNHLY and FYNNEI. The germline V and J ends were trimmed by 3 bases and 4 bases, with 21 bases remaining between them. The CDR3 has 17 amino acids. CDR3 amino acids: CASSENGDILYPTEAFF. The CDR3 coding sequence is TGTGCCAGCAGTGAGAACGGGGACATACTATATCCCACTGAAGCTTTCTTT. The whole variable domain, filled in from reference TRBV2 and TRBJ1-1, reads EPEVTQTPSHQVTQMGQEVILRCVPISNHLYFYWYRQILGQKVEFLVSFYNNEISEKSEIFDDQFSVERPDGSNFTLKIRSTKLEDSAMYFCASSENGDILYPTEAFFGQGTRLTVV.

This sequence joins TRBV11-2 and TRBJ2-5; no definite D call. Germline V lookup: CDR1 SGHAT, CDR2 FQNNGV. Trimming stripped 8 bases from V and 5 bases from J, with 12 bases between. There are 12 residues in the CDR3. The CDR3, as DNA: TGTGCCAGCGGCTCCTCCAGGGAGACCCAGTACTTC. Translating it yields CASGSSRETQYF.

To note about this clonotype: A much larger clonotype is one base distant, so this may be a read error. The chain joins TRBV28 to TRBJ2-5; D may correspond to TRBD1 or TRBD2 (5 bases each). The germline V gene has CDR1 MDHEN and CDR2 SYDVKM. This CDR3 comprises 12 residues. CDR3 loop: CARGPGQETQYF. The CDR3 region has the DNA TGTGCGAGGGGCCCAGGGCAAGAGACCCAGTACTTC.